A selection of T cell receptor beta chains follows, all from one sample in a study of cytomegalovirus exposure and HLA in healthy donors. Repertoires were generated with immunoSEQ multiplex PCR, while TCRdb's copy carries only in-frame clones and drops some. This sample contains around 75,000 clones. Sequencing was carried out using PBMCs. The receptors shown here come from a woman aged 60-75 years in good health and CMV-seronegative. Each CDR3 is given with its conserved first and last residue. The order of the fields is V gene, J gene, D gene, CDR3 protein, CDR3 DNA. D genes are given only for firm matches.

TRBV29-1	TRBJ2-3	.	CSGARGVTDTQYF	TGCAGCGGGGCCAGGGGAGTCACAGATACGCAGTATTTT
TRBV2	TRBJ2-3	TRBD2	CASSPQGLVRDTQYF	TGTGCCAGCAGTCCCCAGGGACTAGTGAGGGATACGCAGTATTTT
TRBV5-6	TRBJ2-7	TRBD1	CASSLSATGGFYEQYF	TGTGCCAGCAGCTTGTCCGCGACAGGGGGCTTCTACGAGCAGTACTTC
TRBV28	TRBJ1-1	.	CASTFPLPGTEAFF	TGTGCCAGCACTTTTCCCCTACCGGGCACTGAAGCTTTCTTT
TRBV4-2	TRBJ2-3	.	CASSQEWGPADTQYF	TGTGCCAGTAGCCAAGAGTGGGGCCCCGCAGATACGCAGTATTTT
TRBV28	TRBJ1-2	.	CASSLRNRLTNYGYTF	TGTGCCAGCAGCCTCCGTAACAGGTTAACTAACTATGGCTACACCTTC
TRBV2	TRBJ1-2	.	CASRGQGINYGYTF	TGTGCCAGCAGAGGGCAGGGGATTAACTATGGCTACACCTTC
TRBV4-1	TRBJ2-2	TRBD2	CASSHRGTSGRASTGELFF	TGCGCCAGCAGCCACCGCGGGACTAGCGGGAGGGCTTCCACCGGGGAGCTGTTTTTT
TRBV5-8	TRBJ2-7	.	CASSLTGILWEQYF	TGTGCCAGCAGCTTGACAGGGATCCTCTGGGAGCAGTACTTC
TRBV21-1	TRBJ2-7	.	CASSGHRSSYEQYF	TGTGCCAGCAGCGGACACAGAAGCTCCTACGAGCAGTACTTC
TRBV4-1	TRBJ1-4	.	CASSTRDGGEKLFF	TGCGCCAGCAGCACCCGGGACGGGGGTGAAAAACTGTTTTTT
TRBV11-1	TRBJ2-3	.	CASSTEGTDTQYF	TGTGCCAGCAGCACGGAGGGAACAGATACGCAGTATTTT
TRBV11-2	TRBJ2-1	.	CASSLASLKRDEQFF	TGTGCCAGCAGCTTAGCCTCATTGAAGCGGGATGAGCAGTTCTTC
TRBV7-2	TRBJ2-7	TRBD2	CASSRMGLATSEQYF	TGTGCCAGCAGTCGAATGGGACTAGCCACGTCCGAGCAGTACTTC
TRBV6-1	TRBJ1-1	.	CASSLHGQPTEAFF	TGTGCCAGCAGCCTCCATGGACAGCCAACTGAAGCTTTCTTT
TRBV6-5	TRBJ2-1	.	CASSGEAYNEQFF	TGTGCCAGCAGTGGGGAGGCGTACAATGAGCAGTTCTTC
TRBV28	TRBJ2-1	TRBD2	CASSSPASGVMKSSYNEQFF	TGTGCCAGCAGTTCCCCCGCTAGCGGGGTCATGAAAAGCTCCTACAATGAGCAGTTCTTC
TRBV7-2	TRBJ2-7	TRBD1	CASSIPGQGGEQYF	TGTGCCAGCAGCATACCGGGACAGGGTGGCGAGCAGTACTTC
TRBV29-1	TRBJ2-7	.	CSARQTGEQYF	TGCAGCGCCCGGCAAACGGGGGAGCAGTACTTC
TRBV7-2	TRBJ1-1	.	CASSSNRGTNTEAFF	TGTGCCAGCAGCTCCAACCGGGGGACGAACACTGAAGCTTTCTTT
TRBV28	TRBJ2-7	.	CASSPPRVSYEQYF	TGTGCCAGCAGCCCTCCCCGCGTTAGTTACGAGCAGTACTTC
TRBV19	TRBJ2-7	.	CASSKEALQRMYF	TGTGCCAGTAGTAAGGAGGCACTACAAAGGATGTACTTC
TRBV27	TRBJ2-7	.	CASRARQSVYEQYF	TGTGCCAGCAGAGCTCGACAGTCCGTTTACGAGCAGTACTTC
TRBV7-3	TRBJ1-1	TRBD1	CASSLQGAGNTEAFF	TGTGCCAGCAGCTTACAGGGGGCCGGGAACACTGAAGCTTTCTTT
TRBV4-1	TRBJ2-7	TRBD2	CASAVGTSGRSSSYEQYF	TGCGCCAGCGCTGTGGGGACTAGCGGGAGGTCGAGCTCCTACGAGCAGTACTTC
TRBV20-1	TRBJ1-1	.	CSTAEAFF	TGCAGTACTGCTGAAGCTTTCTTT
TRBV28	TRBJ2-7	TRBD1	CANTRTGPTYEQYF	TGTGCCAACACACGGACAGGGCCTACCTACGAGCAGTACTTC
TRBV14	TRBJ1-4	TRBD1	CASSNTGTGREKLFF	TGTGCCAGCAGCAACACCGGGACAGGGCGAGAAAAACTGTTTTTT
TRBV7-8	TRBJ2-5	.	CASSLARQGETQYF	TGTGCCAGCAGCTTAGCAAGGCAGGGGGAGACCCAGTACTTC
TRBV13	TRBJ1-3	TRBD1	CASSLLGQGTGNTIYF	TGTGCCAGCAGCTTATTGGGACAGGGGACTGGAAACACCATATATTTT
TRBV18	TRBJ2-6	.	CASSPPNSYSGANVLTF	TGTGCCAGCTCACCTCCGAATAGTTACTCTGGGGCCAACGTCCTGACTTTC
TRBV2	TRBJ2-1	TRBD2	CASRGTSGRRFANEQFF	TGTGCCAGCAGGGGGACTAGCGGGAGGAGGTTTGCGAATGAGCAGTTCTTC
TRBV19	TRBJ1-5	TRBD1	CASDPGQGAYSNQPQHF	TGTGCCAGCGACCCGGGACAGGGGGCTTATAGCAATCAGCCCCAGCATTTT
TRBV5-1	TRBJ2-3	.	CASRPGTSGTDTQYF	TGCGCCAGCAGACCGGGTACATCGGGGACAGATACGCAGTATTTT
TRBV6-6	TRBJ2-3	.	CASSYLRVSDTQYF	TGTGCCAGCAGTTACCTCAGGGTGTCAGATACGCAGTATTTT
TRBV15	TRBJ2-7	.	CATSSYSAGRSYEQYF	TGTGCCACCAGCAGCTATTCAGCGGGCCGCTCCTACGAGCAGTACTTC
TRBV4-1	TRBJ2-3	.	CASSPMTDTQYF	TGCGCCAGCAGCCCCATGACAGATACGCAGTATTTT
TRBV30	TRBJ2-3	TRBD2	CAWSNLAGPLDTQYF	TGTGCCTGGAGTAACCTAGCGGGCCCCTTAGATACGCAGTATTTT
TRBV19	TRBJ1-1	.	CASRGFMNTEAFF	TGTGCCAGTAGGGGCTTCATGAACACTGAAGCTTTCTTT
TRBV2	TRBJ2-7	TRBD2	CASSSGTSGSSYEQYF	TGTGCCAGCAGTTCCGGGACTAGCGGGAGCTCCTACGAGCAGTACTTC
TRBV27	TRBJ2-5	.	CASSYKSGETQYF	TGTGCCAGCAGCTACAAGTCGGGAGAGACCCAGTACTTC
TRBV7-9	TRBJ1-6	TRBD1	CASSSGQGDSPLHF	TGTGCCAGCAGCTCAGGACAGGGGGATTCACCCCTCCACTTT
TRBV19	TRBJ1-5	.	CASSIGPEGQPQHF	TGTGCCAGTAGTATCGGACCAGAGGGTCAGCCCCAGCATTTT
TRBV7-2	TRBJ2-5	.	CASSSQRETQYF	TGTGCCAGCAGCTCCCAACGGGAGACCCAGTACTTC